This T cell receptor beta chain was retrieved from a study of blood T cells in healthy people across ages. Through a sample-barcoded 5' primer and a J-beta primer mix, a second PCR was run for roughly 6 to 11 cycles. TCRdb re-called the 5' RACE reads through MiXCR, storing one row per CDR3 protein. The table has about a million distinct CDR3 sequences, roughly two fifths seen once. This CDR3 is 15 amino acids long. The germline V and J ends were trimmed by 3 bases and 2 bases, with 12 bases remaining between them. CDR1 SGDLS and CDR2 YYNGEE come from the germline V gene. Sequencing was carried out using blood. The receptor was isolated from a man aged 18 to 29 in good health. The rearrangement uses TRBV9 and TRBJ2-1, with D possibly being TRBD2 (6 bases). CDR3 region: CASSDRLGTYNEQFF. The DNA for the CDR3 is TGTGCCAGCAGCGACCGACTAGGGACCTACAATGAGCAGTTCTTC.